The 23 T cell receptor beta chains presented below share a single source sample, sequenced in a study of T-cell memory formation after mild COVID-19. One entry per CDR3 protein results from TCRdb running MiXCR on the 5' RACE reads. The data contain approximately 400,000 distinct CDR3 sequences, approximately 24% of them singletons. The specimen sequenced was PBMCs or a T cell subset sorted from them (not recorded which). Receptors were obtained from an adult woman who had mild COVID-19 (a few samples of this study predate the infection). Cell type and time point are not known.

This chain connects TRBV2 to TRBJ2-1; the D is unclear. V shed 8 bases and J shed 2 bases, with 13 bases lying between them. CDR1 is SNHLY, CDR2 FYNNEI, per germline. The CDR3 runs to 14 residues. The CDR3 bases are TGTGCCAGCTTCAAAGGCGACCCCTACAATGAGCAGTTCTTC. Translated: CASFKGDPYNEQFF. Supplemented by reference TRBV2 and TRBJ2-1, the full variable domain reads EPEVTQTPSHQVTQMGQEVILRCVPISNHLYFYWYRQILGQKVEFLVSFYNNEISEKSEIFDDQFSVERPDGSNFTLKIRSTKLEDSAMYFCASFKGDPYNEQFFGPGTRLTVL.

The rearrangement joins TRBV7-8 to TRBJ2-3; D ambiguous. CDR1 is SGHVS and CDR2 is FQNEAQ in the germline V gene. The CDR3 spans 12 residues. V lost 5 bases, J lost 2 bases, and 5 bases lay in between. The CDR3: CASSRYTDTQYF. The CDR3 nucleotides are TGTGCCAGCAGCCGCTACACAGATACGCAGTATTTT.

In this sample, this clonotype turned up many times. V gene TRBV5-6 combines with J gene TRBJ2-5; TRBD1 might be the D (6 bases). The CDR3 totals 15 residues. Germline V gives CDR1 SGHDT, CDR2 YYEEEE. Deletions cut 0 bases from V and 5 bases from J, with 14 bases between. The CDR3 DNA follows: TGTGCCAGCAGCTTGGCCACAGGGCCCCGCGAGACCCAGTACTTC. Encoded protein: CASSLATGPRETQYF.

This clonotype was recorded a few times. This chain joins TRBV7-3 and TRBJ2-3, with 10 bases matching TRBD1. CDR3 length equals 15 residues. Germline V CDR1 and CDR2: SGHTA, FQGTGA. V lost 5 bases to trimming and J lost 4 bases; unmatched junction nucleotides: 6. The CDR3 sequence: CASSPRDRGADTQYF. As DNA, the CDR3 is TGTGCCAGCAGCCCCCGGGACAGGGGAGCAGATACGCAGTATTTT.

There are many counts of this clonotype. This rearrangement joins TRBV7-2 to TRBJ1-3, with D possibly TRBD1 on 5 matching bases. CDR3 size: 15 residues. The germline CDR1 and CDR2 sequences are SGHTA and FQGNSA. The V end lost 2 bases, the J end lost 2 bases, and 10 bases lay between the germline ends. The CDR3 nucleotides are TGTGCCAGCAGCTTACAAGGGACGACTGGAAACACCATATATTTT. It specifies CASSLQGTTGNTIYF.

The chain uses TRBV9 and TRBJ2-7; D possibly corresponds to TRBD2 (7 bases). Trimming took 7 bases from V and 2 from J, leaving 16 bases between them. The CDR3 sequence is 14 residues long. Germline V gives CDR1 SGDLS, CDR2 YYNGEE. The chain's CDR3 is CASGPGGGTYEQYF. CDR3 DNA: TGTGCCAGCGGTCCTGGGGGGGGCACCTACGAGCAGTACTTC.

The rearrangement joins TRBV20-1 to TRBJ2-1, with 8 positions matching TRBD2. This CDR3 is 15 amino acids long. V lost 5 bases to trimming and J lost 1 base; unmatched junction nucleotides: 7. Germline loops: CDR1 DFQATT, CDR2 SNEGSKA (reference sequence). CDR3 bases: TGCAGTGCTCTCCCCGCGGGAGGATCCTACAATGAGCAGTTCTTC. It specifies CSALPAGGSYNEQFF.

CDR3 bases: TGTGCCAGCAGTGAGGACGGATCTCAGAATGAGCAGTTCTTC. Translation gives CASSEDGSQNEQFF. The rearrangement joins TRBV6-4 to TRBJ2-1; no definite D call. V shed 3 bases and J shed 7 bases, with 13 bases lying between them. The CDR3 totals 14 residues. Germline values: CDR1 MRHNA, CDR2 SNTAGT.

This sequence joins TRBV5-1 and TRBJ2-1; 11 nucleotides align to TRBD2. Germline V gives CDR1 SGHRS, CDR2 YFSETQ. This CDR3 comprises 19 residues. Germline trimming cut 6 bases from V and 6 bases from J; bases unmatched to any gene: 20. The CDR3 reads CASTAPNSGTSGLSNEQFF. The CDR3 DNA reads TGCGCCAGCACCGCCCCCAACTCCGGGACTAGCGGCCTCAGCAATGAGCAGTTCTTC.

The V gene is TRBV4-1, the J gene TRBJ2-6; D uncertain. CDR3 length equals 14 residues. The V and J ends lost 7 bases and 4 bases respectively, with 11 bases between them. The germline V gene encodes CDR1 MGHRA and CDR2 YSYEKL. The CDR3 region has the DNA TGCGCCAGCAACCTACAAGGAGGGGCCAACGTCCTGACTTTC. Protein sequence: CASNLQGGANVLTF.

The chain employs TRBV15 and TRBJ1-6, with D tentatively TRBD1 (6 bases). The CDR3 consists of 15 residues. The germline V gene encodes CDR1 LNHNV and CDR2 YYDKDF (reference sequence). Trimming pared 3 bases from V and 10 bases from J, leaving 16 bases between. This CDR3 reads CATSRVQGRGSPLHF. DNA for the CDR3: TGTGCCACCAGCAGGGTCCAGGGGAGGGGATCACCCCTCCACTTT.

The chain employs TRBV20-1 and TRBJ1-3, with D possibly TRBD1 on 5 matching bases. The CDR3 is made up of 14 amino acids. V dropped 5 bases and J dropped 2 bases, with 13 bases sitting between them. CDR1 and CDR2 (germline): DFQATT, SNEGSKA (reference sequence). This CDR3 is CSALGAPAGNTIYF. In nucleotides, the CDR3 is TGCAGTGCTTTAGGGGCTCCGGCTGGAAACACCATATATTTT.

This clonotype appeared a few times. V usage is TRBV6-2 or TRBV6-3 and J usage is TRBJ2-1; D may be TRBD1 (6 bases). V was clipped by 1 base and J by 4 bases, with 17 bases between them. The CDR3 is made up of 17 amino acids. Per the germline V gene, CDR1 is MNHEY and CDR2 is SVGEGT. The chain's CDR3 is CASSYYSLRDNYNEQFF. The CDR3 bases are TGTGCCAGCAGTTACTATAGCCTCCGGGACAATTACAATGAGCAGTTCTTC.

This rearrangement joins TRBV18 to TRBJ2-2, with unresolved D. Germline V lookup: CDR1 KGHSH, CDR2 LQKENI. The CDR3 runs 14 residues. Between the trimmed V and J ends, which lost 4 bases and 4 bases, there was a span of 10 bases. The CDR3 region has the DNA TGTGCCAGCTCACAAATGCAAGCCACCGGGGAGCTGTTTTTT. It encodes CASSQMQATGELFF.

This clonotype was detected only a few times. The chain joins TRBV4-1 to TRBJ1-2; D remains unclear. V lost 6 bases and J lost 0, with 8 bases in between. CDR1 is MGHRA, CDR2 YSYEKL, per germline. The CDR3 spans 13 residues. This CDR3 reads CASSGVANYGYTF. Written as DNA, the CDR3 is TGCGCCAGCAGTGGGGTGGCTAACTATGGCTACACCTTC.

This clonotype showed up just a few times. The CDR3 region is CASSPPTGGFYEQYF. The CDR3 DNA follows: TGTGCCAGCAGTCCGCCGACAGGGGGCTTCTACGAGCAGTACTTC. The chain employs TRBV11-2 and TRBJ2-7, with 10 bases fitting TRBD1. Germline CDR1 reads SGHAT; CDR2 reads FQNNGV. The CDR3 totals 15 residues. V lost 6 bases to trimming and J lost 3 bases; unmatched junction nucleotides: 8.

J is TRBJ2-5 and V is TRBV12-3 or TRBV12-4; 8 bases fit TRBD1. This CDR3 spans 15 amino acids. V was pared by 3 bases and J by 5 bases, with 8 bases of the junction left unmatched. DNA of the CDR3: TGTGCCAGCAGTTTGGAACAGGGGGAGTCTGAGACCCAGTACTTC. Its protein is CASSLEQGESETQYF.

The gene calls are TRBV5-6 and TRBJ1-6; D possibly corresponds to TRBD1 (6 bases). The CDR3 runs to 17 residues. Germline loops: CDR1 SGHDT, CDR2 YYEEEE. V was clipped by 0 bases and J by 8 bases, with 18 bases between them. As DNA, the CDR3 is TGTGCCAGCAGCTTGGGGGAGACAGGTGGGCTTGATTCACCCCTCCACTTT. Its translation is CASSLGETGGLDSPLHF.

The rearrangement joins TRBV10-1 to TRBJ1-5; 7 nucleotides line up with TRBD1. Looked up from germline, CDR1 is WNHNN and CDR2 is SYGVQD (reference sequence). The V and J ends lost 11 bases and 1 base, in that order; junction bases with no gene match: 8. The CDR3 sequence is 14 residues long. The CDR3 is CARPGGMSNQPQHF. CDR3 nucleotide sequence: TGCGCCCGCCCAGGGGGAATGAGCAATCAGCCCCAGCATTTT.

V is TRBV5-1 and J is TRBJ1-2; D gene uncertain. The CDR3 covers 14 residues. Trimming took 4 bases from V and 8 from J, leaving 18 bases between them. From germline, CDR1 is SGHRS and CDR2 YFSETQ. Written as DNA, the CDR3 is TGCGCCAGCAGCCCCTCAGGTGGAGGGAAAGGCTACACCTTC. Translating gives CASSPSGGGKGYTF.

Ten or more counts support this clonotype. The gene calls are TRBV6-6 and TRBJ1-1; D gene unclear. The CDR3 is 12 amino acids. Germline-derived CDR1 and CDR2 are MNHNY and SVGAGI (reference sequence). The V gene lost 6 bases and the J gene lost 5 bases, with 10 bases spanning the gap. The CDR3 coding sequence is TGTGCCAGCAGCCCGGGAAGGACTGAAGCTTTCTTT. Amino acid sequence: CASSPGRTEAFF.

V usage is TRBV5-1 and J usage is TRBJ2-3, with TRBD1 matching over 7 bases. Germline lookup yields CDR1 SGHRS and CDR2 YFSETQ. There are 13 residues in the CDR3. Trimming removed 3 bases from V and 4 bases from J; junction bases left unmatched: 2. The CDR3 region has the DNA TGCGCCAGCAGCTCGGGACAGCCAGATACGCAGTATTTT. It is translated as CASSSGQPDTQYF.

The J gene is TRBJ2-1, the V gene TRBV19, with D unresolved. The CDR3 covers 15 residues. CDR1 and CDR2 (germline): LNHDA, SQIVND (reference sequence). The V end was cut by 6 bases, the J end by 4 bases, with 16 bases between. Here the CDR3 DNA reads TGTGCCAGTAGGGAGCAGGTCCATTCATACAATGAGCAGTTCTTC. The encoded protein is CASREQVHSYNEQFF.